This TCR beta chain stems from a study of response to subunit inactivated influenza vaccine. General study results and limits: After each seasonal influenza vaccination, few new T cells are recruited, the authors suggested.

On this clonotype itself: Its antigen remains unknown.

TCRdb redid the calling of the RT-PCR reads with MiXCR, one entry per CDR3 protein. The table records under 950,000 distinct CDR3 sequences, around 20% of them present only once. Trimming removed 4 bases from V and 0 bases from J, with 10 bases in between. The germline CDR1 and CDR2 sequences are SQVTM and ANQGSEA. The CDR3 is made up of 13 amino acids. The V and J genes are TRBV29-1 and TRBJ2-7; D is uncertain. Sequences were derived from PBMCs from blood, sampled roughly 5 days after vaccination. This TCR was sampled from a man aged 50-60 years who received an inactivated influenza vaccine. CDR3 DNA sequence: TGCAGCGTTGTGCTGGGCAACTCCTACGAGCAGTACTTC. Translated: CSVVLGNSYEQYF.